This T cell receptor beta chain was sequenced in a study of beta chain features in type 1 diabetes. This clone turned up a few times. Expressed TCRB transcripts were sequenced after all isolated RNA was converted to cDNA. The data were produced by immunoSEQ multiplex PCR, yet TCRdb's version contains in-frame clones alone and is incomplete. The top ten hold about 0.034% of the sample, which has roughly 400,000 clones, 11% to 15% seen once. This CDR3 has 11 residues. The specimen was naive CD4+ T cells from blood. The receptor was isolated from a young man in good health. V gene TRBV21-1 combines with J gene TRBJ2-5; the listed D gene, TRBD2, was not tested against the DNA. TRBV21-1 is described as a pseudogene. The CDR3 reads CASSNLGGQYF. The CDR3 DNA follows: TGTGCCAGCAGCAATCTGGGGGGCCAGTACTTC.